Listed below are T cell receptor beta chains from one sample, sequenced in a study of shared clonotypes between healthy human individuals. Produced via immunoSEQ multiplex PCR; TCRdb's table is partial and in-frame only. Altogether around 480,000 clones are present, roughly 85% being singletons, with the ten largest covering around an eighth. The sample consisted of PBMCs. These receptors were obtained from a woman aged 35 to 49 in good health. Some clones in this sample may be carry-over from other donors' samples. CDR3s leave out the opening cysteine and the closing phenylalanine or tryptophan. Each record gives: clone size, J gene, V gene, CDR3 protein. Expanded clones get a size class; other rows say once, few or many, or leave the size out.

abundance: NA
j_gene: TRBJ2-7
v_gene: TRBV28
CDR3aa: ASTDPGSGRGWAYEQY

abundance: few
j_gene: TRBJ2-2
v_gene: TRBV7-9
CDR3aa: ASTPMANTGELF

abundance: few
j_gene: TRBJ2-2
v_gene: TRBV7-2
CDR3aa: ASSLLLASANTGELF

abundance: NA
j_gene: TRBJ2-3
v_gene: TRBV18
CDR3aa: ASSPPVGGGTDTQY

abundance: NA
j_gene: TRBJ2-7
v_gene: TRBV28
CDR3aa: ASSLTQGPYEQY

abundance: once
j_gene: TRBJ1-1
v_gene: TRBV5-8
CDR3aa: ASSRDRGSGNTEAF

abundance: NA
j_gene: TRBJ2-6
v_gene: TRBV7-2
CDR3aa: ASSLGVGGGSGANVLT

abundance: once
j_gene: TRBJ2-7
v_gene: TRBV30
CDR3aa: ALNRDREPYEQY

abundance: NA
j_gene: TRBJ2-5
v_gene: TRBV5-1
CDR3aa: ASSFGVSGQETQY

abundance: NA
j_gene: TRBJ1-1
v_gene: TRBV5-4
CDR3aa: ASSPDRMNTEAF

abundance: NA
j_gene: TRBJ1-2
v_gene: TRBV27
CDR3aa: ASSPGQSNYGYT

abundance: NA
j_gene: TRBJ2-5
v_gene: TRBV7-9
CDR3aa: ASLGRAETQY

abundance: NA
j_gene: TRBJ2-7
v_gene: TRBV29-1
CDR3aa: SVGVPGEQY

abundance: NA
j_gene: TRBJ2-7
v_gene: TRBV19
CDR3aa: ASSIGATLTYEQY

abundance: NA
j_gene: TRBJ1-5
v_gene: TRBV7-6
CDR3aa: ASSLGTGQPQH

abundance: NA
j_gene: TRBJ2-2
v_gene: TRBV7-3
CDR3aa: ASSLAGRDSGGELF

abundance: once
j_gene: TRBJ1-4
v_gene: TRBV28
CDR3aa: ASSLVGRSNEKLF

abundance: NA
j_gene: TRBJ1-1
v_gene: TRBV7-9
CDR3aa: ASSLPRWTGLAHTEAF

abundance: NA
j_gene: TRBJ2-7
v_gene: TRBV27
CDR3aa: ASSDVTSGSYEQY

abundance: once
j_gene: TRBJ2-1
v_gene: TRBV29-1
CDR3aa: SVEDLAWKF

abundance: NA
j_gene: TRBJ2-3
v_gene: TRBV7-9
CDR3aa: ASSSPGTGTSGLAITQY

abundance: NA
j_gene: TRBJ1-1
v_gene: TRBV5-1
CDR3aa: ASSLGTKGTTEAF

abundance: NA
j_gene: TRBJ1-1
v_gene: TRBV19
CDR3aa: ASSRRLDTEAF

abundance: NA
j_gene: TRBJ1-1
v_gene: TRBV12-5
CDR3aa: ASGPSGTGETEAF

abundance: NA
j_gene: NA
v_gene: TRBV30
CDR3aa: AWTPTGDIGTYEQY

abundance: NA
j_gene: TRBJ2-7
v_gene: TRBV6-6
CDR3aa: ASSQGTGGIY

abundance: NA
j_gene: TRBJ2-1
v_gene: TRBV7-3
CDR3aa: ASSPIPSNEQF

abundance: NA
j_gene: TRBJ2-2
v_gene: TRBV7-9
CDR3aa: ASSSQGGELF

abundance: NA
j_gene: TRBJ1-1
v_gene: TRBV11-2
CDR3aa: ASSLEAGGVWAF

abundance: NA
j_gene: TRBJ2-3
v_gene: TRBV10-3
CDR3aa: AISDGGGGTDTQY

abundance: NA
j_gene: TRBJ2-7
v_gene: TRBV7-9
CDR3aa: ASSLTSGYEQY

abundance: many
j_gene: TRBJ2-5
v_gene: TRBV28
CDR3aa: ASRLEDQETQY

abundance: NA
j_gene: TRBJ1-1
v_gene: TRBV19
CDR3aa: ASSIDSRGANTEAF

abundance: NA
j_gene: TRBJ1-3
v_gene: TRBV18
CDR3aa: ASSPPSGRADTIY

abundance: NA
j_gene: TRBJ2-5
v_gene: TRBV10-3
CDR3aa: AISERTEETQY

abundance: NA
j_gene: TRBJ1-4
v_gene: TRBV4-1
CDR3aa: ASSQGDRAATNEKLF

abundance: NA
j_gene: TRBJ2-1
v_gene: TRBV5-1
CDR3aa: ASSNRYNEQF

abundance: NA
j_gene: TRBJ2-2
v_gene: TRBV6-5
CDR3aa: ASSTPRGGTGELF

abundance: NA
j_gene: TRBJ1-1
v_gene: TRBV27
CDR3aa: ASSLRLSTEAF

abundance: NA
j_gene: TRBJ2-1
v_gene: TRBV6-5
CDR3aa: ASSYSRDSFPF